These T cell receptor beta chains were read from a single sample in a study of blood T cell repertoires in COVID-19. Assay: immunoSEQ multiplex PCR; the TCRdb copy retains only in-frame clones and omits some. The sample records 200,000 to 250,000 clones, around 90% being singletons. The sequencing sample was made of peripheral blood. Source of these receptors: a man aged 30 to 45 with COVID-19, enrolled during active disease. CDR3s include the opening cysteine and the closing phenylalanine or tryptophan. A D gene is named only where the DNA matches it firmly. Where a row states a size, it is once, few, many or the class of an expanded clone; other rows omit it.

>TRBV6-4|TRBD1|TRBJ2-3|NA
TGTGCCAGCAGATTGGACAGGGACAACGGGCCGCAGTATTTT
CASRLDRDNGPQYF
>TRBV2|NA|TRBJ2-7|NA
TGTGCCAGCAGTAATACTAGAGACTCCTACGAGCAGTACTTC
CASSNTRDSYEQYF
>TRBV7-2|NA|TRBJ2-7|NA
TGTGCCAGCAGTTTCGCCGGCGGAGCCTACGAGCAGTACTTC
CASSFAGGAYEQYF
>TRBV27|NA|TRBJ1-5|once
TGTGCCAGCAGTTCACAGGGTAGCAATCAGCCCCAGCATTTT
CASSSQGSNQPQHF
>TRBV2|TRBD1|TRBJ1-5|NA
TGTGCCAGCAGTGAAGGCAGGGGGAGTCAGCCCCAGCATTTT
CASSEGRGSQPQHF
>TRBV10-2|TRBD1|TRBJ2-1|once
TGCGCCAGCAGTGAGATTGGGACAGGGGTGTTAAATGAGCAGTTCTTC
CASSEIGTGVLNEQFF
>TRBV19|NA|TRBJ1-1|NA
TGTGCCAGTAGTATCTCGGCAGGGCATAACACTGAAGCTTTCTTT
CASSISAGHNTEAFF
>TRBV20-1|NA|TRBJ1-6|NA
TGCAGTGCTAGTCCCCTTGACAGAGATAATTCACCCCTCCACTTT
CSASPLDRDNSPLHF
>TRBV6-5|TRBD1|TRBJ1-5|NA
TGTGCCAGCAGTTTTGGAGGGGGCAGGAGCAATCAGCCCCAGCATTTT
CASSFGGGRSNQPQHF
>TRBV15|NA|TRBJ2-7|NA
TGTGCCACCAGCAATGAACAGGGAAACGAGCAGTACTTC
CATSNEQGNEQYF
>TRBV10-2|TRBD1|TRBJ2-1|NA
TGCGCCAGCAGTGAGTCGCATTTTCCGGGACAGGAACTTGGCGAGCAGTTCTTC
CASSESHFPGQELGEQFF
>TRBV7-2|NA|TRBJ2-7|NA
TGTGCCAGCAGCTGGGACAACTCCTACGAGCAGTACTTC
CASSWDNSYEQYF
>TRBV6-5|TRBD1|TRBJ1-5|once
TGTGCCAGCAGTTACCGTCGACAGGGTCAGCCCCAGCATTTT
CASSYRRQGQPQHF
>TRBV2|NA|TRBJ2-1|NA
TGTGCCAGCAGACAGAGCTACAATGAGCAGTTCTTC
CASRQSYNEQFF
>TRBV6-5|NA|TRBJ2-7|NA
TGTGCCAGCAGTTACAGGGGTGCCTACGAGCAGTACTTC
CASSYRGAYEQYF
>TRBV18|NA|TRBJ1-2|NA
TGTGCCAGCTCACCCCAGGTATCTAACTATGGCTACACCTTC
CASSPQVSNYGYTF
>TRBV7-9|NA|TRBJ1-2|NA
TGTGCCAGCAGCTTCGGAGTTAACTATGGCTACACCTTC
CASSFGVNYGYTF
>TRBV4-1|NA|TRBJ1-3|NA
TGCGCCAGCAGCCAAGAAGGCCGGGGGTTAGGAAACACCATATATTTT
CASSQEGRGLGNTIYF
>TRBV11-2|NA|TRBJ2-7|NA
TGTGCCAGCAGCCTCCGCAAGGGGCCCTACGAGCAGTACTTC
CASSLRKGPYEQYF
>TRBV9|NA|TRBJ2-1|few
TGTGCCAGCAGCGTAGGTGAGGAGCAGTTCTTC
CASSVGEEQFF
>TRBV6-5|NA|TRBJ2-5|NA
TGTGCCAGCAGTTACTCAAATCCGGGTCTAGCGGAGACCCAGTACTTC
CASSYSNPGLAETQYF